The T cell receptor (beta chain) under discussion was sequenced for a study of blood T cell repertoires in COVID-19. At the level of the study: PBMCs, B-cell-depleted T cells, or T cells were the source of the cDNA or gDNA that made up the material.

Original handling: Nucleated cell number was recorded as an estimate derived from reference gene primer amplification. Repertoires were generated with immunoSEQ multiplex PCR, while TCRdb's copy carries only in-frame clones and drops some. The DNA was the basis for D and trimming; V, J and clone size are from that table. This repertoire shows a few hundred thousand clones, around 86% found once; its top ten account for 0.94%. The length of the CDR3 is 16 residues. Germline values: CDR1 SGHTA, CDR2 FQGTGA. V was pared by 5 bases and J by 4 bases, with 11 bases of the junction left unmatched. This clonotype originated in a woman aged 40-49 years who had recovered from COVID-19. This rearrangement joins TRBV7-3 to TRBJ2-1; TRBD2 aligns across 7 bases. Sequenced material: peripheral blood. In nucleotides, the CDR3 is TGTGCCAGCAGCCCATCAGCGGGACGGTTGTACAATGAGCAGTTCTTC. Translating gives CASSPSAGRLYNEQFF.